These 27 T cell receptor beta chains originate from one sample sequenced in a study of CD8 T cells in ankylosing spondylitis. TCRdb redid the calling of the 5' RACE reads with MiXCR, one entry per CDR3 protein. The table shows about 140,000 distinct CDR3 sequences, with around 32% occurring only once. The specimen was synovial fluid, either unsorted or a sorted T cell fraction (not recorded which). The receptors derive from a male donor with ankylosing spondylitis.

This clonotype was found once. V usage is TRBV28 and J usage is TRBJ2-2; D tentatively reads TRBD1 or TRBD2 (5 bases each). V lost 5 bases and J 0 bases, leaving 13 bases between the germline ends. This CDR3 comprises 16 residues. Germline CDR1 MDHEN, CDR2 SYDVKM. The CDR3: CASSGEGRTNTGELFF. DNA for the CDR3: TGTGCCAGCAGTGGCGAGGGACGGACGAACACCGGGGAGCTGTTTTTT.

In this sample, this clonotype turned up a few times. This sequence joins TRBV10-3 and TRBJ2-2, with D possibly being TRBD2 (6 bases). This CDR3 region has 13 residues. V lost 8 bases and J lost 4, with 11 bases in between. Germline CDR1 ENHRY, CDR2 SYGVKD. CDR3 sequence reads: CAIGAGPTGELFF. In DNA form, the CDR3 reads TGTGCCATCGGTGCGGGACCCACCGGGGAGCTGTTTTTT.

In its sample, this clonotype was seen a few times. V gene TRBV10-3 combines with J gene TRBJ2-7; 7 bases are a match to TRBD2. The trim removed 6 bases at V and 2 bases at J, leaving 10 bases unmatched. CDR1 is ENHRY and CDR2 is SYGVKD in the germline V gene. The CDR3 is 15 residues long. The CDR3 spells CAIRGGETATYEQYF. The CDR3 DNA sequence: TGTGCCATCAGGGGGGGGGAGACAGCGACCTACGAGCAGTACTTC.

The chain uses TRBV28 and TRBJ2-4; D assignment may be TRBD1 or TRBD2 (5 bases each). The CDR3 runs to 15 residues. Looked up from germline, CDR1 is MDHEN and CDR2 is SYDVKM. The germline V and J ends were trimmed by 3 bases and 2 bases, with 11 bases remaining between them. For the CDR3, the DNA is TGTGCCAGCAGTTTCCGATCGGGGCCCAAAAACATTCAGTACTTC. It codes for CASSFRSGPKNIQYF.

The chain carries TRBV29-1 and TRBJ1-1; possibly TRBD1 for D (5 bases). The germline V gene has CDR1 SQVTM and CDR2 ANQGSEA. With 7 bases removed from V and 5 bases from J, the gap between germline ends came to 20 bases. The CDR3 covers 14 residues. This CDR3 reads CSALSWDGTTEAFF. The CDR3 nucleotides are TGCAGCGCCCTGTCTTGGGACGGTACGACTGAAGCTTTCTTT.

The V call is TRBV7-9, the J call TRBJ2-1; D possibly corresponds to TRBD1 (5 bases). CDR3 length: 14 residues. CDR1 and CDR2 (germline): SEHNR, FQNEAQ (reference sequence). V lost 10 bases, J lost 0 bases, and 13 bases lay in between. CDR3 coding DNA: TGTGCCACTACCAGGGCAGACTCCTACAATGAGCAGTTCTTC. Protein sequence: CATTRADSYNEQFF.

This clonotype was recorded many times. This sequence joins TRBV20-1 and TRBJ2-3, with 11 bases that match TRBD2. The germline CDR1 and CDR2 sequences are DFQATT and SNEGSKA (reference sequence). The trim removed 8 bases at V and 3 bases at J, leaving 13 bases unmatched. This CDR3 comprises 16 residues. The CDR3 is CSLPNSGGAGTDTQYF. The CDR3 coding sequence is TGCAGTCTACCCAATAGCGGGGGGGCCGGTACAGATACGCAGTATTTT.

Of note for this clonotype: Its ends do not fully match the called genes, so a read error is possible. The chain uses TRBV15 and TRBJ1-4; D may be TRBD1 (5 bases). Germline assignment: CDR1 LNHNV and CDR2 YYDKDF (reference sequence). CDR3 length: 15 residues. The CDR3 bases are TGTGCCACCGGCAGCATCGGGGGGACTAATGAAAAACTGTTTTTT. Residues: CATGSIGGTNEKLFF.

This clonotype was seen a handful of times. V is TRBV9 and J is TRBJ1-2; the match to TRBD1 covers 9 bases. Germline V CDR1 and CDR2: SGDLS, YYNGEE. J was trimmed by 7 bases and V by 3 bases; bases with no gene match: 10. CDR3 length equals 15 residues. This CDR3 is CASSARDRVFGGYTF. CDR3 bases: TGTGCCAGCAGCGCCCGGGACAGGGTTTTCGGTGGCTACACCTTC.

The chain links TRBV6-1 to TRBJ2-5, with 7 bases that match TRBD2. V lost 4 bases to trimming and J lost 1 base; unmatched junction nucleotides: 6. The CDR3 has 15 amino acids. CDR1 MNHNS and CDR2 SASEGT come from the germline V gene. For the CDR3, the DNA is TGTGCCAGCAGTGTGGGTAGCGGGTTCCAAGAGACCCAGTACTTC. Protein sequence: CASSVGSGFQETQYF.

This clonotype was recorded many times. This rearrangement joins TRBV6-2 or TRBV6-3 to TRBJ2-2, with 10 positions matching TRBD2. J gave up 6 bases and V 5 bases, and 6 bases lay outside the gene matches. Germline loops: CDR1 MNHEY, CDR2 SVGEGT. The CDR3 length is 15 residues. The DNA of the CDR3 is TGTGCCAGCAGTAACCCCGGGACTAGCGCCGGGGAGCTGTTTTTT. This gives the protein CASSNPGTSAGELFF.

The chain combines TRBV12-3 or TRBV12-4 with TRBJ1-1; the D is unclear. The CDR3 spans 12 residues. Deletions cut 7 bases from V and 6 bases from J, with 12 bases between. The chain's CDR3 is CASKLREAEAFF. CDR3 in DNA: TGTGCCAGCAAGTTAAGGGAAGCTGAAGCTTTCTTT.

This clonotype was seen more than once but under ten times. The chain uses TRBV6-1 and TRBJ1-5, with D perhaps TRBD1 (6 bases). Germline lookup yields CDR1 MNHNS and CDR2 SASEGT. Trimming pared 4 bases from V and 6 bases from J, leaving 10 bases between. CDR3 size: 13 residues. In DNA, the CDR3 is TGTGCCAGCAGTGCGGGGGGGCTTCAGCCCCAGCATTTT. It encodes CASSAGGLQPQHF.

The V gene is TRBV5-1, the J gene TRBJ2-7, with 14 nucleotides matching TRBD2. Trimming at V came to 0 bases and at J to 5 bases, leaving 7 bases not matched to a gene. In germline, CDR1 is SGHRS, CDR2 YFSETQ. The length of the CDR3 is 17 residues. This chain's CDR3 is CASSLGPGTSGSNEQYF. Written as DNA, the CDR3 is TGCGCCAGCAGCTTGGGCCCCGGGACTAGCGGGAGCAACGAGCAGTACTTC.

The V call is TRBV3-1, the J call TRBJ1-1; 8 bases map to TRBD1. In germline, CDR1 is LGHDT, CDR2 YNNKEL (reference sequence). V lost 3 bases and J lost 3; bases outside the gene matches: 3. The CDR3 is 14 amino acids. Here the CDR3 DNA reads TGTGCCAGCAGCCAGACAGGGGTTGACACTGAAGCTTTCTTT. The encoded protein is CASSQTGVDTEAFF.

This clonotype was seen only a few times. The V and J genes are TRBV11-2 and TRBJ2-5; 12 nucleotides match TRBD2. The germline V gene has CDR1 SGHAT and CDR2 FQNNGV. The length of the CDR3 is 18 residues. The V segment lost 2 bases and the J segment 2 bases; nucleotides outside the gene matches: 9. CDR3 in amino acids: CASSLSLAGGHKQETQYF. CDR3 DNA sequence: TGTGCCAGCAGCTTATCTCTAGCGGGAGGGCATAAGCAAGAGACCCAGTACTTC.

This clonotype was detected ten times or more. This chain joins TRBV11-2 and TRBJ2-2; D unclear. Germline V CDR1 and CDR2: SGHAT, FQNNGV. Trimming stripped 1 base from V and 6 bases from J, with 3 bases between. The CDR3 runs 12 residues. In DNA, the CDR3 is TGTGCCAGCAGCTTAGGGGCCGGGGAGCTGTTTTTT. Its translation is CASSLGAGELFF.

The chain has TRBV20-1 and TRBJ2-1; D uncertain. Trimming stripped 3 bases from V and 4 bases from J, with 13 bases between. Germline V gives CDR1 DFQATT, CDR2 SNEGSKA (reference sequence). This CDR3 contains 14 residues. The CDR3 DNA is TGCAGTGCTAGCCCCGACCCCTATTACAATGAGCAGTTCTTC. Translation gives CSASPDPYYNEQFF.

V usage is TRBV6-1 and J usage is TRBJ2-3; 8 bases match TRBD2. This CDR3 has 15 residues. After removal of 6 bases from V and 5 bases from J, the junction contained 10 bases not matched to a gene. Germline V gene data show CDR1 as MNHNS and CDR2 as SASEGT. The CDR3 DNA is TGTGCCAGCAGCTCCGAGCGGGAGTTCGTAGATACGCAGTATTTT. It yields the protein CASSSEREFVDTQYF.

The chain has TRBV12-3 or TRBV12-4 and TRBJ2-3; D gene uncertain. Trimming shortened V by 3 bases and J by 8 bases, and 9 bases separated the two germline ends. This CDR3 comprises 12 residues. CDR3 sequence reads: CASSFVGFTQYF. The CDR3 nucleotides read TGTGCCAGCAGTTTTGTGGGTTTTACGCAGTATTTT.

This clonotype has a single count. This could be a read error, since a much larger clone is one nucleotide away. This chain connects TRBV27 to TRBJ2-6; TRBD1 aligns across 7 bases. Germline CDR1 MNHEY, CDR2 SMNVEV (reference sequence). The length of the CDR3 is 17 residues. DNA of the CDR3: TGTGCCAGCAGTCCAAGACAGGGCATCTCTGGGGCCAACGTCCTGGCTTTC. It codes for CASSPRQGISGANVLAF.

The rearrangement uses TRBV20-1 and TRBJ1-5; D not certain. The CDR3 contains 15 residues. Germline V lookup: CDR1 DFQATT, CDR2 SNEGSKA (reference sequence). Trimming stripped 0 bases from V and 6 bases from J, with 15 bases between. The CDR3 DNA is TGCAGTGCTAGAGATAGGAAGGCGGCGGGTCAGCCCCAGCATTTT. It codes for CSARDRKAAGQPQHF.

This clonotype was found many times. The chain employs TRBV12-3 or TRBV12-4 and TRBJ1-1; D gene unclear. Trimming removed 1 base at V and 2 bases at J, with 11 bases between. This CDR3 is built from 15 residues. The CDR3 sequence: CASSLDLGGNTEAFF. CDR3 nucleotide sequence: TGTGCCAGCAGTTTAGATTTGGGCGGTAACACTGAAGCTTTCTTT.

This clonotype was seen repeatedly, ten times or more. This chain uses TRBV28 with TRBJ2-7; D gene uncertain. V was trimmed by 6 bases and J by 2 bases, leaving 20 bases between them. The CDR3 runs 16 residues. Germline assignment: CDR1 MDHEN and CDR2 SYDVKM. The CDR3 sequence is CASSSIGYPNPYEQYF. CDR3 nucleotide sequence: TGTGCCAGCAGCTCAATTGGGTACCCAAACCCCTACGAGCAGTACTTC.

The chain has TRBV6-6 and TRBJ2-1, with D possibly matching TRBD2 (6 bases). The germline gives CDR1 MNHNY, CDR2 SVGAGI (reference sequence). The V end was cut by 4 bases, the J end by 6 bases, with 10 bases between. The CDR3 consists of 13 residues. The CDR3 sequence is CASSLLARNEQFF. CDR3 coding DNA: TGTGCCAGCAGTTTACTAGCACGCAATGAGCAGTTCTTC.

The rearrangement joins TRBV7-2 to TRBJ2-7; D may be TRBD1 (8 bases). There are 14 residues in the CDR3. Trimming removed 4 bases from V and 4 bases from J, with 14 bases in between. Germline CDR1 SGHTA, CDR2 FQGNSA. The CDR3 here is CASSYRGREYEQYF. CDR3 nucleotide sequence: TGTGCCAGCAGCTACAGGGGGAGGGAGTACGAGCAGTACTTC.

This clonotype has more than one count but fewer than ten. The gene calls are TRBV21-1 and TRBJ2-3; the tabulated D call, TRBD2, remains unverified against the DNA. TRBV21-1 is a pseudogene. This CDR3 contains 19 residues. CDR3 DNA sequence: TGTGCCAGCAGCACCCTTCCGGCGGGGGGGCTGGGTGATGCAGATACGCAGTATTTT. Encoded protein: CASSTLPAGGLGDADTQYF.